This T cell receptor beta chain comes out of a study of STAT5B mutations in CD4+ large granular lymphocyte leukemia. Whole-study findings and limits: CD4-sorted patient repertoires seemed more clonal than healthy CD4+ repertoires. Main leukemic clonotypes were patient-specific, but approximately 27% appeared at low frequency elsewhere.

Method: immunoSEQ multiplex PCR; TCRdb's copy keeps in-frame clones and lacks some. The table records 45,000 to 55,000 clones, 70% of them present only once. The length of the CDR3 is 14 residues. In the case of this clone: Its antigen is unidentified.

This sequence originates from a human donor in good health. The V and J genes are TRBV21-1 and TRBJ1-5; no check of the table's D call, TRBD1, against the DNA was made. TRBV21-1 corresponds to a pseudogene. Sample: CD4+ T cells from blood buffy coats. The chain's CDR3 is CASRQGWGNQPQHF. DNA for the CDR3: TGTGCCAGCAGGCAGGGTTGGGGCAATCAGCCCCAGCATTTT.